The TCR beta chain under discussion was sequenced for a study of T cell repertoires in cytomegalovirus infection. This clonotype was recorded a few times. Antigen unknown. TCRdb analysed the reads with MiXCR anew, one entry per CDR3 protein. The repertoire has about a million distinct CDR3 sequences, roughly 31% of them found once; the top ten carry 11% to 15%. CDR3 length: 15 residues. V was shortened by 0 bases and J by 3 bases, with 10 bases between the two germline ends. Germline-derived CDR1 and CDR2 are SGHRS and YFSETQ. This specimen consisted of cultured CD8+ T cells from PBMCs, obtained from culture after CMV antigen stimulation. The chain recombines TRBV5-1 with TRBJ2-1; D perhaps matches TRBD1 (6 bases). This receptor was obtained from a human donor in good health (CMV status not recorded). Some clones in this sample may be carry-over from other donors' samples. CDR3 sequence (DNA): TGCGCCAGCAGCTTGGACAGGACAGTCTACAATGAGCAGTTCTTC. It codes for CASSLDRTVYNEQFF.